This entry features one T cell receptor (beta chain) sequence. The antigen is not known. The entry originates in a study of cytomegalovirus exposure and HLA in healthy donors. General observations from the study: Published work reported that the classifier diagnosed cytomegalovirus status with high specificity and sensitivity. It was reported in a later analysis that an Asian-associated ancestry cluster showed fewer N-insertions than the approximately 700-donor mean.

The PCR made use of 60 Vbeta and 13 Jbeta primers. The repertoire was sequenced with immunoSEQ multiplex PCR; TCRdb's copy has only in-frame clones and lacks some. The sample has roughly 190,000 clones; roughly 68% are singletons. Material for sequencing was PBMCs. This receptor was identified in a woman aged 25 to 39 in good health and CMV-seronegative.

CDR3 DNA sequence: TGTGCCAGCAGTTTATTGCCAGGTATAAGTAGCGAGCAGTACTTC. Translated, it gives CASSLLPGISSEQYF. V and J are TRBV27 and TRBJ2-7, with D unresolved. CDR3 length: 15 residues. The germline gives CDR1 MNHEY, CDR2 SMNVEV (reference sequence). V was pared by 1 base and J by 6 bases, with 16 bases between.